These 31 T cell receptor beta chains share one sample of origin, sequenced in a study of human T cells and chemical hapten exposure. TCRdb called the RACE reads again in MiXCR, with one record for every CDR3 protein. The table has roughly 34,000 distinct CDR3 sequences, around 6.4% seen once. Regarding time point: patch test 1, 2 weeks after DPC sensitization. Treatment noted: therapeutic diphenylcyclopropenone sensitization with weekly scalp DPC. Total RNA came from unfractionated whole blood. The sequenced sample was whole blood, obtained in connection with sensitization to the hapten diphenylcyclopropenone (DPC). Receptor source: a young woman with alopecia areata. Some clones in this sample may be carry-over from other donors' samples.

This rearrangement joins TRBV20-1 to TRBJ1-2; 7 bases align to TRBD1. This CDR3 spans 14 amino acids. Germline trimming cut 5 bases from V and 3 bases from J; bases unmatched to any gene: 9. CDR1 and CDR2 from the germline V gene are DFQATT and SNEGSKA (reference sequence). CDR3 sequence (DNA): TGCAGTGCTCCCAAGATGACAGGGCACTATGGCTACACCTTC. Translation gives CSAPKMTGHYGYTF.

V usage is TRBV6-2 or TRBV6-3 and J usage is TRBJ1-1; D remains unclear. The germline V gene has CDR1 MNHEY and CDR2 SVGEGT. Trimming removed 6 bases at V and 5 bases at J, with 19 bases between. This CDR3 spans 15 amino acids. CDR3 in amino acids: CASSLTYLSGTEAFF. DNA of the CDR3: TGTGCCAGCAGCCTCACTTATCTGAGCGGGACTGAAGCTTTCTTT.

This clonotype was counted ten times or more. This chain connects TRBV11-2 to TRBJ2-3; 11 bases match TRBD1. The V segment lost 1 base and the J segment 9 bases; nucleotides outside the gene matches: 3. CDR3 length: 14 residues. CDR1 and CDR2 from the germline V gene are SGHAT and FQNNGV. DNA of the CDR3: TGTGCCAGCAGCTTAGCGGGGGACAGGGGGACGCAGTATTTT. It translates to CASSLAGDRGTQYF.

This clonotype was picked up many times. The V call is TRBV4-3, the J call TRBJ2-2; TRBD1 might be the D (6 bases). The germline V gene encodes CDR1 LGHNA and CDR2 YSLEER. The CDR3 covers 19 residues. V lost 0 bases to trimming and J lost 0 bases, with 17 bases between them. The DNA for the CDR3 is TGCGCCAGCAGCCAAGAGCCCCTGGCTAACAGGGCGAACACCGGGGAGCTGTTTTTT. It yields the protein CASSQEPLANRANTGELFF.

This clonotype was seen a handful of times. The J gene is TRBJ2-7, the V gene TRBV7-2; TRBD1 agrees at 11 bases. This CDR3 is 15 amino acids long. CDR1 and CDR2 (germline): SGHTA, FQGNSA. J gave up 5 bases and V 8 bases, and 11 bases lay outside the gene matches. This chain's CDR3 is CASCYDRDRGNEQYF. In DNA, the CDR3 is TGTGCCAGCTGCTATGACCGGGACAGGGGGAACGAGCAGTACTTC. Full variable domain (rest looked up from reference TRBV7-2 and TRBJ2-7): GAGVSQSPSNKVTEKGKDVELRCDPISGHTALYWYRQSLGQGLEFLIYFQGNSAPDKSGLPSDRFSAERTGGSVSTLTIQRTQQEDSAVYLCASCYDRDRGNEQYFGPGTRLTVT.

This clonotype was detected many times. V is TRBV5-1 and J is TRBJ1-5; maybe TRBD1 (5 bases). CDR1 SGHRS and CDR2 YFSETQ come from the germline V gene. The CDR3 runs 14 residues. The V and J ends lost 0 bases and 7 bases respectively, with 11 bases between them. CDR3 coding DNA: TGCGCCAGCAGCTTGGATGCAGGGTACCAGCCCCAGCATTTT. It is translated as CASSLDAGYQPQHF.

This clonotype has at least ten counts. The rearrangement uses TRBV2 and TRBJ1-5; 8 nucleotides match TRBD1. Germline V lookup: CDR1 SNHLY, CDR2 FYNNEI. J lost 5 bases, V lost 3 bases, and 6 bases had no gene match. The CDR3 is 15 residues long. CDR3 in DNA: TGTGCCAGCAGTGATAGTGACAGGGGCGATCAGCCCCAGCATTTT. As protein: CASSDSDRGDQPQHF.

This clonotype was detected many times. V usage is TRBV5-6 and J usage is TRBJ2-5; D remains ambiguous. The ends were cut back, 3 bases at V and 3 bases at J, with 15 bases in the middle. The germline V gene has CDR1 SGHDT and CDR2 YYEEEE. This CDR3 spans 15 amino acids. The DNA for the CDR3 is TGTGCCAGCAGCTACCGGCCCCCCTTGGAAGAGACCCAGTACTTC. Protein product: CASSYRPPLEETQYF.

At least ten counts were recorded for this clonotype. The rearrangement links TRBV7-9 to TRBJ1-2; 8 bases map to TRBD1. Per the germline V gene, CDR1 is SEHNR and CDR2 is FQNEAQ (reference sequence). The CDR3 has 12 residues. V lost 7 bases and J lost 10; bases outside the gene matches: 8. The DNA for the CDR3 is TGTGCCAGCATCCTCGGACAGGGAGACTACACCTTC. Its translation is CASILGQGDYTF.

This clonotype has a count of ten or more. The V call is TRBV12-3 or TRBV12-4, the J call TRBJ1-1; D remains unclear. This CDR3 is built from 13 residues. Trimming stripped 5 bases from V and 1 base from J, with 8 bases between. The CDR3 sequence is CASSLRQNTEAFF. CDR3 in DNA: TGTGCCAGCAGTCTCCGACAGAACACTGAAGCTTTCTTT.

Ten or more counts support this clonotype. The rearrangement links TRBV3-1 to TRBJ1-4; 10 nucleotides agree with TRBD1. This CDR3 is built from 14 residues. Germline V gene lookup returns CDR1 LGHDT and CDR2 YNNKEL (reference sequence). Unmatched junction bases numbered 2, after V lost 3 bases and J lost 7 bases. CDR3 nucleotide sequence: TGTGCCAGCAGCCAGGGGACAGGGGTTGAAAAACTGTTTTTT. It translates to CASSQGTGVEKLFF. The full variable domain, in which reference TRBV3-1 and TRBJ1-4 provide the parts outside the CDR3, is DTAVSQTPKYLVTQMGNDKSIKCEQNLGHDTMYWYKQDSKKFLKIMFSYNNKELIINETVPNRFSPKSPDKAHLNLHINSLELGDSAVYFCASSQGTGVEKLFFGSGTQLSVL.

V gene TRBV7-2 combines with J gene TRBJ2-1; D remains unclear. CDR3 length: 15 amino acids. Trimming took 7 bases from V and 4 from J, leaving 17 bases between them. Germline CDR1 SGHTA, CDR2 FQGNSA. In nucleotides, the CDR3 is TGTGCCAGCAAATACGGTGGGGATTCGTACAATGAGCAGTTCTTC. Amino acids: CASKYGGDSYNEQFF.

This clonotype came up many times. This sequence joins TRBV9 and TRBJ2-3, with D perhaps TRBD2 (5 bases). This CDR3 spans 16 amino acids. V was shortened by 4 bases and J by 1 base, with 16 bases between the two germline ends. The germline gives CDR1 SGDLS, CDR2 YYNGEE. In nucleotides, the CDR3 is TGTGCCAGCAGCCTGATAGGAGCGGAGGGCACAGATACGCAGTATTTT. This gives the protein CASSLIGAEGTDTQYF.

This clonotype was detected a few times. The chain carries TRBV5-1 and TRBJ2-7; no reliable D call. V shed 2 bases and J shed 3 bases, with 6 bases lying between them. Germline CDR1 and CDR2: SGHRS and YFSETQ. The CDR3 loop spans 12 amino acids. The CDR3 region is CASSLDNYEQYF. DNA for the CDR3: TGCGCCAGCAGCTTAGACAACTACGAGCAGTACTTC.

This rearrangement joins TRBV2 to TRBJ1-5; weak D call: TRBD1 (6 bases). The CDR3 is made up of 13 amino acids. From germline, CDR1 is SNHLY and CDR2 FYNNEI. Trimming left V 1 base short and J 6 bases short, with 7 bases between. CDR3 DNA: TGTGCCAGCAGTGAAGGACAGGCTCAGCCCCAGCATTTT. Amino acid sequence: CASSEGQAQPQHF.

This clonotype was seen at least ten times. The chain is built from TRBV29-1 and TRBJ1-3; D perhaps matches TRBD1 (6 bases). Trimming pared 4 bases from V and 0 bases from J, leaving 19 bases between. Germline lookup yields CDR1 SQVTM and CDR2 ANQGSEA. This CDR3 spans 17 amino acids. The CDR3 DNA is TGCAGCGTTGCCTTAAGGGCAGGGGCATACTCTGGAAACACCATATATTTT. This codes for CSVALRAGAYSGNTIYF. Looking up the rest from reference TRBV29-1 and TRBJ1-3 gives the full variable domain: SAVISQKPSRDICQRGTSLTIQCQVDSQVTMMFWYRQQPGQSLTLIATANQGSEATYESGFVIDKFPISRPNLTFSTLTVSNMSPEDSSIYLCSVALRAGAYSGNTIYFGEGSWLTVV.

This clonotype was observed a few times. The chain recombines TRBV24-1 with TRBJ1-5; D remains unclear. The CDR3 contains 15 residues. V lost 3 bases and J 4 bases, leaving 12 bases between the germline ends. CDR1 is KGHDR and CDR2 is SFDVKD in the germline V gene. The CDR3 region is CATSDPTTGNQPQHF. DNA of the CDR3: TGTGCCACCAGTGATCCGACGACTGGGAATCAGCCCCAGCATTTT.

This clonotype turned up a few times. The chain uses TRBV6-5 and TRBJ2-2; 7 nucleotides agree with TRBD1. Unmatched junction bases numbered 8, after V lost 6 bases and J lost 1 base. The CDR3 has 16 amino acids. The germline gives CDR1 MNHEY, CDR2 SVGAGI. The CDR3 sequence is CASRVTGTVNTGELFF. DNA of the CDR3: TGTGCCAGCAGGGTAACCGGGACAGTGAACACCGGGGAGCTGTTTTTT.

This clonotype was picked up a small number of times. This chain uses TRBV20-1 with TRBJ2-3; D might be TRBD1 (6 bases). Germline V gene lookup returns CDR1 DFQATT and CDR2 SNEGSKA (reference sequence). CDR3 length equals 18 residues. V was pared by 2 bases and J by 5 bases, with 26 bases between. CDR3 nucleotides: TGCAGTGCTAGACCGTTACAGGGAGTATCGGCAGTAGGAGATACGCAGTATTTT. It codes for CSARPLQGVSAVGDTQYF.

This clonotype occurred a few times. The chain combines TRBV12-3 or TRBV12-4 with TRBJ1-2; 10 bases are a match to TRBD1. This CDR3 comprises 16 residues. V lost 5 bases, J lost 7 bases, and 13 bases stayed unmatched. CDR3 in amino acids: CASSVDRGRSRRGYTF. The CDR3 bases are TGTGCCAGCAGTGTCGACAGGGGGCGAAGTCGACGTGGCTACACCTTC.

This clonotype is categorized as large. The chain is built from TRBV28 and TRBJ2-1; possibly TRBD2 for D (7 bases). Germline CDR1 reads MDHEN; CDR2 reads SYDVKM. The CDR3 spans 16 residues. V was pared by 2 bases and J by 2 bases, with 13 bases between. The CDR3 DNA reads TGTGCCAGCAGTTTAGGGGCGGGGGCCGCCTACAATGAGCAGTTCTTC. Translating it yields CASSLGAGAAYNEQFF.

This clonotype was counted a few times. This chain connects TRBV6-2 or TRBV6-3 to TRBJ2-3; TRBD2 matches 16 bases. CDR1 and CDR2 (germline): MNHEY, SVGEGT. CDR3 length: 17 amino acids. Losses at the gene ends were 4 bases for V and 6 bases for J; bases not matched to a gene: 7. CDR3: CASSFGTSGGAADTQYF. The CDR3 DNA reads TGTGCCAGCAGTTTCGGGACTAGCGGGGGGGCGGCGGATACGCAGTATTTT.

In this sample, this clonotype turned up a few times. The genes are TRBV6-2 or TRBV6-3 and TRBJ2-2; 14 bases line up with TRBD2. The V gene's germline CDR1 is MNHEY and CDR2 SVGEGT. The J segment lost 0 bases and the V segment lost 4 bases, leaving 7 bases of the junction unmatched. This CDR3 is 19 amino acids long. In DNA, the CDR3 is TGTGCCAGCAGTTCCCGGACTAGCGGGGGGCTCGCGAACACCGGGGAGCTGTTTTTT. It translates to CASSSRTSGGLANTGELFF.

There are many counts of this clonotype. The chain links TRBV20-1 to TRBJ2-3, with D possibly being TRBD1 (5 bases). The CDR3 totals 19 residues. The germline V gene has CDR1 DFQATT and CDR2 SNEGSKA (reference sequence). The V end lost 0 bases, the J end lost 0 bases, and 22 bases lay between the germline ends. CDR3 coding DNA: TGCAGTGCTAGAGATCACTTATATATGCGCAGGGAAAGCACAGATACGCAGTATTTT. Encoded protein: CSARDHLYMRRESTDTQYF.

A few counts support this clonotype. The chain is built from TRBV4-1 and TRBJ1-6; 9 bases map to TRBD1. The V segment lost 4 bases and the J segment 4 bases; nucleotides outside the gene matches: 11. This CDR3 region has 18 residues. In germline, CDR1 is MGHRA, CDR2 YSYEKL. The CDR3 spells CASSPTGTGFPYNSPLHF. Here the CDR3 DNA reads TGCGCCAGCAGCCCTACCGGGACAGGGTTTCCTTATAATTCACCCCTCCACTTT.

The CDR3 region is CASSLEGQLSNQPQHF. The DNA for the CDR3 is TGTGCCAGCAGCTTAGAGGGGCAGCTTAGCAATCAGCCCCAGCATTTT. The chain joins TRBV7-8 to TRBJ1-5; a weak D match, TRBD1 (5 bases). V lost 1 base and J 0 bases, leaving 10 bases between the germline ends. The CDR3 length is 16 residues. Germline V gives CDR1 SGHVS, CDR2 FQNEAQ.

In this sample, this clonotype turned up many times. The rearrangement links TRBV19 to TRBJ2-1; 7 bases are a match to TRBD1. This CDR3 comprises 14 residues. The V gene end was trimmed by 1 base and the J gene end by 9 bases; junction bases not matched to a gene: 6. Germline CDR1 LNHDA, CDR2 SQIVND (reference sequence). CDR3 amino acids: CASSIGQGVTEQFF. The CDR3 DNA is TGTGCCAGTAGTATAGGGCAGGGGGTGACTGAGCAGTTCTTC.

This chain links TRBV4-3 with TRBJ2-6; D not resolved. Germline lookup yields CDR1 LGHNA and CDR2 YSLEER. V was pared by 2 bases and J by 0 bases, with 14 bases between. This CDR3 spans 18 amino acids. CDR3 in DNA: TGCGCCAGCAGCCAAAAAAGGACCAGATTCTCTGGGGCCAACGTCCTGACTTTC. It codes for CASSQKRTRFSGANVLTF.

This clonotype was observed a few times. The chain carries TRBV6-5 and TRBJ1-4, with TRBD1 matching 7 bases. V lost 0 bases and J lost 5; bases outside the gene matches: 15. The CDR3 spans 19 residues. Looked up from germline, CDR1 is MNHEY and CDR2 is SVGAGI. The CDR3 protein is CASSYSLQINRGKNEKLFF. As DNA, the CDR3 is TGTGCCAGCAGTTACTCGTTGCAAATAAACAGGGGAAAGAATGAAAAACTGTTTTTT.

The rearrangement joins TRBV29-1 to TRBJ2-7, with 11 bases aligning to TRBD1. The germline V gene has CDR1 SQVTM and CDR2 ANQGSEA. This CDR3 comprises 15 residues. Losses at the gene ends were 3 bases for V and 4 bases for J; bases not matched to a gene: 8. The CDR3 sequence: CSVEWTGGFGYEQYF. The CDR3 DNA sequence: TGCAGCGTTGAGTGGACAGGGGGCTTTGGGTACGAGCAGTACTTC.

This clonotype was counted between two and nine times. The rearrangement uses TRBV27 and TRBJ1-6; possible D gene TRBD1, 6 bases. The V and J ends lost 1 base and 7 bases respectively, with 11 bases between them. This CDR3 has 15 amino acids. CDR1 is MNHEY and CDR2 is SMNVEV in the germline V gene (reference sequence). The CDR3 sequence: CASSLFLGGNSPLHF. In DNA form, the CDR3 reads TGTGCCAGCAGTTTATTCTTAGGGGGAAATTCACCCCTCCACTTT.